This T cell receptor beta chain comes out of a study of identical twins. Via MiXCR, TCRdb re-called the 5' RACE reads, giving one row per CDR3 protein. Of 300,000 to 400,000 distinct CDR3 sequences in the sample, roughly an eighth were seen once. V dropped 2 bases and J dropped 4 bases, with 12 bases sitting between them. The CDR3 loop spans 15 amino acids. Germline CDR1 and CDR2: SGHDN and FVKESK. General study findings and limits: With monozygotic twins, out-of-frame TCR alpha sharing exceeded what models estimated. Findings came from cross-sectional statistics, without long-term follow-up of donors. Abundant beta clonotypes from cord blood had fewer insertions, unlike memory repertoires, which showed none.

This clonotype was observed a few times. Its antigen is not identified. Separately, the same data were catalogued under a study of yellow fever vaccine responses in identical twins. That study reports: Reportedly, the response of twins' T cells to the vaccine seemed partly convergent, partly personalized.

The sequenced sample consisted of CD8+ T cells sorted from blood. The receptor's source is a woman aged 18-35 years in good health. This chain joins TRBV14 and TRBJ2-1; D might be TRBD1 (5 bases). The CDR3 bases are TGTGCCAGCAGCCAATTAAACAACAGGTACAATGAGCAGTTCTTC. Translating gives CASSQLNNRYNEQFF.